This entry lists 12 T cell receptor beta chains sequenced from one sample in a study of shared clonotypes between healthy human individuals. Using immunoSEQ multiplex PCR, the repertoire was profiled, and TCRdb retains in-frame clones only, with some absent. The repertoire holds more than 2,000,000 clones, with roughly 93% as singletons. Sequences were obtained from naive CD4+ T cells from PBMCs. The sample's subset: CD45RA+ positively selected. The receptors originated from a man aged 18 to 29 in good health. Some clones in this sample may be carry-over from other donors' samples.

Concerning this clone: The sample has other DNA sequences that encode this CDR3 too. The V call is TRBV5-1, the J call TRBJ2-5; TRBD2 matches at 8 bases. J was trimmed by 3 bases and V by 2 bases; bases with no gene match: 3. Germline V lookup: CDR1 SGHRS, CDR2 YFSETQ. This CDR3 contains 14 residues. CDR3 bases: TGCGCCAGCAGCTTATCACTAGCGGAAGAGACCCAGTACTTC. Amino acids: CASSLSLAEETQYF.

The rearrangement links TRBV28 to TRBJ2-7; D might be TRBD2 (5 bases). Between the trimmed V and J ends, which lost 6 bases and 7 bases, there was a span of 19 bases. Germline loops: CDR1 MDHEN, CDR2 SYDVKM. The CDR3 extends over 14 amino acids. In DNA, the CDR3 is TGTGCCAGCAGCCCGCACGGGAAAGTGAAAGAGCAGTACTTC. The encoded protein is CASSPHGKVKEQYF.

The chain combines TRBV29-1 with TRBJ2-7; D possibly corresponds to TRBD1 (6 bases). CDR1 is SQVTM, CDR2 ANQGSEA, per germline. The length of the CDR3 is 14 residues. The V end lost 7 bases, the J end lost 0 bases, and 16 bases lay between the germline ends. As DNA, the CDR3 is TGCAGCGCCGCTGGGACAACCGACTCCTACGAGCAGTACTTC. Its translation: CSAAGTTDSYEQYF.

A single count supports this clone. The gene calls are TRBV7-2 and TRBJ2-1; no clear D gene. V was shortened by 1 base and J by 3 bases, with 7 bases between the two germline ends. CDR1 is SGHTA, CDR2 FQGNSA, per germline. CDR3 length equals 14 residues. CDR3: CASSLVRIYNEQFF. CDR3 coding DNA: TGTGCCAGCAGCTTAGTGAGAATCTACAATGAGCAGTTCTTC.

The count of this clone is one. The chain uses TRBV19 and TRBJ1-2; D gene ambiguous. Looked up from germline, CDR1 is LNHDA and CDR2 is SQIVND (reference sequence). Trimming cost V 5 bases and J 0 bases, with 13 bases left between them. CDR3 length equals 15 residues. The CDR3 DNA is TGTGCCAGTAGTCGAACCTGGGGAGCTAACTATGGCTACACCTTC. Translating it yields CASSRTWGANYGYTF.

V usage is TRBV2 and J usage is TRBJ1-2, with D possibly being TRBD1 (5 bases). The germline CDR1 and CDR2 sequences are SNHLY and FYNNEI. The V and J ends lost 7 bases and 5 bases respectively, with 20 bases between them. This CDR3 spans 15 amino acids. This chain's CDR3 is CASTTEPGLRYGYTF. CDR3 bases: TGTGCCAGCACCACGGAGCCAGGGCTTCGGTATGGCTACACCTTC.

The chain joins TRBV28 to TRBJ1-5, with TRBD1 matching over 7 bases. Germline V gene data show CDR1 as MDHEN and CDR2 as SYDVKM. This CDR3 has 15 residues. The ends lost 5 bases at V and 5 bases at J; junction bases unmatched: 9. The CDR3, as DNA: TGTGCCAGCAGTCCTCGTACAGGGGTTTATCAGCCCCAGCATTTT. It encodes CASSPRTGVYQPQHF.

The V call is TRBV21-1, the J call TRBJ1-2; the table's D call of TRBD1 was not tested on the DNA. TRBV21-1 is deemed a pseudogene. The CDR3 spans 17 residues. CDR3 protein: CASSKDQPTGPFYGYTF. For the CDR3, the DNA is TGTGCCAGCAGCAAAGACCAGCCGACAGGGCCCTTCTATGGCTACACCTTC.

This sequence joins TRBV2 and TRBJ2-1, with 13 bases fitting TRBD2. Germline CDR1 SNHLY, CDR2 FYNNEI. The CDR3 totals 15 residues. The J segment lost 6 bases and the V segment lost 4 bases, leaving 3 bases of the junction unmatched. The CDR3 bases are TGTGCCAGCAGTGGACTAGCGGGAGGAACCAATGAGCAGTTCTTC. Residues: CASSGLAGGTNEQFF.

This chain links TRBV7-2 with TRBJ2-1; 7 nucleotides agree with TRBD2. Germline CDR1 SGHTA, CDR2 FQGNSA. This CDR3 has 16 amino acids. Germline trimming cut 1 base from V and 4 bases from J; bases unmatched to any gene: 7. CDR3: CASSLGGGSGYNEQFF. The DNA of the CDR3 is TGTGCCAGCAGCTTAGGCGGCGGGAGTGGTTACAATGAGCAGTTCTTC.

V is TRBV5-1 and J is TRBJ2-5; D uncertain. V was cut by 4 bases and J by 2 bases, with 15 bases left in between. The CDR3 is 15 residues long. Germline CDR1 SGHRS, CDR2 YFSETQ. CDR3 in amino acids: CASSGWDTAQETQYF. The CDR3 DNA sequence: TGCGCCAGCAGCGGGTGGGATACAGCTCAAGAGACCCAGTACTTC.

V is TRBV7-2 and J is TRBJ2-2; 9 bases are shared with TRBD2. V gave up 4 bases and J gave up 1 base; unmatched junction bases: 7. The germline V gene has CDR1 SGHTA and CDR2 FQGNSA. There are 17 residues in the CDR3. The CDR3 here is CASSSPLAGMNTGELFF. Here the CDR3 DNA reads TGTGCCAGCAGCTCCCCTCTAGCGGGAATGAACACCGGGGAGCTGTTTTTT.